This TCR beta chain was captured in a study of blood T cell repertoires in COVID-19. Overall study: Acute and convalescent COVID-19 samples came from the United States, Italy and Spain. PBMCs, B-cell-depleted T cells, or T cells were the source of the cDNA or gDNA that made up the material.

The cohort comprised adults aged about 18 to 100 years residing in approximately 25 US areas. Participants' reported clinical history set cohort assignment. This CDR3 is built from 15 residues. Sequenced by immunoSEQ multiplex PCR; TCRdb stores in-frame clones only, minus some. The table has a few hundred thousand clones, around 90% seen once; the top ten hold around 4.5%. The rearrangement links TRBV21-1 to TRBJ2-2; the table gives TRBD2 as D, unverified against the DNA. TRBV21-1 is a documented pseudogene. The sample consisted of PBMCs or T cells enriched from blood (not recorded which). The receptor was derived from a woman under 30 with acute COVID-19. CDR3 amino acids: CASSKSLDRAGELFF. The CDR3 DNA is TGTGCCAGCAGCAAAAGCCTAGATCGGGCCGGGGAGCTGTTTTTT.